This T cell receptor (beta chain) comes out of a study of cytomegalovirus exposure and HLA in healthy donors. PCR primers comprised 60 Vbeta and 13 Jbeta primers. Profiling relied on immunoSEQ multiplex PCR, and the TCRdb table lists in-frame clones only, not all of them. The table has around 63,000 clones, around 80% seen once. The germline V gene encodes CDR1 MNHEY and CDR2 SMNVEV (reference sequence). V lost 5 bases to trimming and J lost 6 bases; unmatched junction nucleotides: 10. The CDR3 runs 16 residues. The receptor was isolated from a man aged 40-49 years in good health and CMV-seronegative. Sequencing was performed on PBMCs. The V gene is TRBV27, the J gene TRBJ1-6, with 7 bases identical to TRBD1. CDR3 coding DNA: TGTGCCAGCAGTAAATCCGGGACAGTCTTTAATTCACCCCTCCACTTT. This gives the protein CASSKSGTVFNSPLHF.